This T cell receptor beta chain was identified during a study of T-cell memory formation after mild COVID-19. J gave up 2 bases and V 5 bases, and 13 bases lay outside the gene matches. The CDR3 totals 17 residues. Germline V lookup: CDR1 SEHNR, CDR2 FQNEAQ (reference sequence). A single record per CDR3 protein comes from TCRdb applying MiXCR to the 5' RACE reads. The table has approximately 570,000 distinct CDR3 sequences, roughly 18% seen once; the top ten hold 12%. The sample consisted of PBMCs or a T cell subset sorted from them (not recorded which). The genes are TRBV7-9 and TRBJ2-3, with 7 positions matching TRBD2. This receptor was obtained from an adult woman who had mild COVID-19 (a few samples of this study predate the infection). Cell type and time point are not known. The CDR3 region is CASSPTQASGYTDTQYF. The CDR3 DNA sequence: TGTGCCAGCAGCCCGACCCAGGCTAGCGGTTACACAGATACGCAGTATTTT.